The entry below gives a single T cell receptor beta chain sequence along with its context. As yet, its antigen is unknown. A linear amplification protocol produced the TCR libraries from about 450 ng of total RNA. TCRdb fed the reads into MiXCR, producing one record per CDR3 protein. The sample gives about 200,000 distinct CDR3 sequences, 74% of which show up once; less than 2.5% is in the top ten. The source of the sample is a study of healthy donors' naive CD4 and CD8 T cells. The CDR3 loop spans 14 amino acids. V was clipped by 5 bases and J by 2 bases; unmatched bases: 6. The germline CDR1 and CDR2 sequences are SGHAT and FQNNGV. Regarding the study as a whole: Negatively charged CDR3s marked CD8+ lineage; positively charged CDR3s marked CD4+ lineage.

The sequence was collected from a pool of human donors in good health; the sample pools cells from several healthy donors. The sample consisted of naive CD4+ and CD8+ T cells sorted from blood, pooled from several donors. The rearrangement links TRBV11-2 to TRBJ2-7, with 7 positions matching TRBD1. The CDR3 is CASSEQGRPYEQYF. DNA of the CDR3: TGTGCCAGCAGCGAACAGGGGAGACCCTACGAGCAGTACTTC.